This T cell receptor beta chain was identified during a study of T cells in Graves' hyperthyroidism and ophthalmopathy. CDR3 length: 15 residues. CDR1 SEHNR and CDR2 FQNEAQ come from the germline V gene (reference sequence). V dropped 2 bases and J dropped 3 bases, with 13 bases sitting between them. TCR beta CDR3 region amplification was performed from RNA transcripts. The HTBI primer set served for first-round RT-PCR of the TCR CDR3. Each CDR3 protein gets one entry after TCRdb re-called the multiplex PCR reads with MiXCR. The sample includes a few hundred thousand distinct CDR3 sequences, about 12% of them seen just once. It was uncontrolled infection, other autoimmune disease, pregnancy or lactation that excluded patients.

Source material: blood. The V call is TRBV7-9, the J call TRBJ1-2; D is perhaps TRBD1 (5 bases). The receptor's source is a woman aged 18 to 35 with Graves' hyperthyroidism. DNA of the CDR3: TGTGCCAGCAGCTTAAGTACCTGGGGGGACTATGGCTACACCTTC. Translating it yields CASSLSTWGDYGYTF.